This paragraph covers one T cell receptor (beta chain) sequence. Trimming took off 2 bases at V and 9 bases at J, with 17 bases between the two ends. Germline V gene data show CDR1 as LNHDA and CDR2 as SQIVND (reference sequence). The CDR3 consists of 15 residues. This entry belongs to a study of blood T cell repertoires in COVID-19. About the study: The samples span acute and convalescent COVID-19 from the United States, Italy and Spain. Sources were T cells, B-cell-depleted T cells, or PBMCs; the material itself was cDNA or gDNA.

Original analysis: Reference gene primer amplification gave nucleated cell count estimates. Clones were sequenced by immunoSEQ multiplex PCR, and TCRdb holds only the in-frame ones, with some missing. The V and J calls and clone size are taken from that table; D and trimming were inferred from the DNA. The repertoire has 120,000 or so clones, around 90% of them found once; the top ten carry approximately 1.4%. The receptor was derived from a human donor in a cohort sampled during active COVID-19. Sample: peripheral blood. The chain uses TRBV19 and TRBJ1-5, with D perhaps TRBD1 (5 bases). CDR3 protein: CASSITQGKRGPQHF. CDR3 nucleotides: TGTGCCAGTAGTATAACGCAGGGCAAAAGAGGGCCCCAGCATTTT.